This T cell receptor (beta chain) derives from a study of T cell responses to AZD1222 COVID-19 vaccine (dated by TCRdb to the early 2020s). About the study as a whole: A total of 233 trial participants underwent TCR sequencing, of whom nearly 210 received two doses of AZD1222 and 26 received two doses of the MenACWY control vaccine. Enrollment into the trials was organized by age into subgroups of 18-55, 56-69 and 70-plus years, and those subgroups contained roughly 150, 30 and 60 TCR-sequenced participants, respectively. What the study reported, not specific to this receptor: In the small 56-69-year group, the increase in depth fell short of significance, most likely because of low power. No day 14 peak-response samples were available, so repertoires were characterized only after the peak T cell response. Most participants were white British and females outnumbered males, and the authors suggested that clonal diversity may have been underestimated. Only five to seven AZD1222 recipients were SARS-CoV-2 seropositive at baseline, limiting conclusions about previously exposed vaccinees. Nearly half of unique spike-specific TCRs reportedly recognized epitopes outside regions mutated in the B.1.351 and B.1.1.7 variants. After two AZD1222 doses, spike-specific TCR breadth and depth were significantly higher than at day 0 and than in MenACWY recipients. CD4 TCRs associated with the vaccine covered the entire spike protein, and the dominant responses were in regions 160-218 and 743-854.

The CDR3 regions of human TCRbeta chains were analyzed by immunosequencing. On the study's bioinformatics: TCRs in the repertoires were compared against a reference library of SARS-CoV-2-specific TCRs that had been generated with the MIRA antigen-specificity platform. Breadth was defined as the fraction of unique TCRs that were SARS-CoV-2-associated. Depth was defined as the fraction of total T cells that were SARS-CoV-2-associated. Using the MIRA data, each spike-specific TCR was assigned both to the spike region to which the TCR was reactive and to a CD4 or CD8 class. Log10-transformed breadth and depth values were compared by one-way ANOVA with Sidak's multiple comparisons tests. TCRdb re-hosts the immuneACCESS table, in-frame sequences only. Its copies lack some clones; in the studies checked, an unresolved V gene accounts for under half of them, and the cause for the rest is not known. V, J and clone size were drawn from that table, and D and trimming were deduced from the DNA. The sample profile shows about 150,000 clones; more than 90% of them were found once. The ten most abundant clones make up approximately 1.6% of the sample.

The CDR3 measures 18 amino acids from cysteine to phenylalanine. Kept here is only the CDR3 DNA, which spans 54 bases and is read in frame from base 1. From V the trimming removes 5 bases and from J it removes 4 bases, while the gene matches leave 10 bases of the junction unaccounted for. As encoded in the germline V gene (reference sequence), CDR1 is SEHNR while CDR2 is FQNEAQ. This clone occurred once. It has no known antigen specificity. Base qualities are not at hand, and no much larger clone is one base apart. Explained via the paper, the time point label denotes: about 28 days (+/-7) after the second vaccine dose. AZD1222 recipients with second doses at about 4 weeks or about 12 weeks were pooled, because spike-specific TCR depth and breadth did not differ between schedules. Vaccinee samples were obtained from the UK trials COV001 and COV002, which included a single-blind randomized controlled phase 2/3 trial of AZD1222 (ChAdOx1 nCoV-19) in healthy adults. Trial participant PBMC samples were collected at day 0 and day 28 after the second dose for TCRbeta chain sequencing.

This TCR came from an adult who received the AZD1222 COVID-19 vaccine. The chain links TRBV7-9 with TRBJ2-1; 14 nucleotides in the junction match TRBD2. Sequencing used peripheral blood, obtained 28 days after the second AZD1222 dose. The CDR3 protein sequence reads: CASSTQGTSGRRYNEQFF. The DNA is TGTGCCAGCAGCACACAGGGGACTAGCGGGAGAAGGTACAATGAGCAGTTCTTC.